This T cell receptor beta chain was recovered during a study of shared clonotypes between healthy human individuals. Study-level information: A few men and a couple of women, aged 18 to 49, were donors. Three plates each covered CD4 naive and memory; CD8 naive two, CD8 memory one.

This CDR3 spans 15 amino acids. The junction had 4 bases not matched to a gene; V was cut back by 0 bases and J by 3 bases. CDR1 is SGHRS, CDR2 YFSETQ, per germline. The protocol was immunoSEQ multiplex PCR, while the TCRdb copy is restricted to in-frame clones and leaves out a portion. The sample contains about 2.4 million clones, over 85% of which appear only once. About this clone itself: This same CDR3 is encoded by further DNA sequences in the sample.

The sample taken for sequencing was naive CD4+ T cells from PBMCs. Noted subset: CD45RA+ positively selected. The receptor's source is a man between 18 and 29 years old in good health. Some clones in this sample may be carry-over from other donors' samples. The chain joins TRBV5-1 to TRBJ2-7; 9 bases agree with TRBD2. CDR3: CASSLGAGGDYEQYF. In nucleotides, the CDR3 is TGCGCCAGCAGCTTGGGGGCGGGAGGGGACTACGAGCAGTACTTC.